This TCR beta chain is drawn from a study of T cells in localized non-small cell lung cancer. Study-wide results and limits: Higher blood T cell density tracked longer overall survival. Adjacent lung was found to contain a median roughly 60 of the top 100 tumor clones.

The count of this clone is one. What it recognizes is unknown. This table comes from immunoSEQ multiplex PCR, and its TCRdb copy is limited to in-frame clones, with some not included. The sample contains some 38,000 clones, just over 90% of which appear only once. Sequencing was performed on peripheral blood, taken before any cancer treatment. The receptor's source is a female donor older than 55 with stage I lung adenocarcinoma.

CDR3 amino acids: CASSFYSGGDAQYF. The CDR3 DNA sequence: TGTGCCAGCAGTTTTTATAGCGGGGGGGATGCGCAGTATTTT. V is TRBV28 and J is TRBJ2-3; 11 bases are a match to TRBD2. Trimming removed 3 bases from V and 10 bases from J; junction bases left unmatched: 6. CDR3 size: 14 residues. CDR1 and CDR2 from the germline V gene are MDHEN and SYDVKM.